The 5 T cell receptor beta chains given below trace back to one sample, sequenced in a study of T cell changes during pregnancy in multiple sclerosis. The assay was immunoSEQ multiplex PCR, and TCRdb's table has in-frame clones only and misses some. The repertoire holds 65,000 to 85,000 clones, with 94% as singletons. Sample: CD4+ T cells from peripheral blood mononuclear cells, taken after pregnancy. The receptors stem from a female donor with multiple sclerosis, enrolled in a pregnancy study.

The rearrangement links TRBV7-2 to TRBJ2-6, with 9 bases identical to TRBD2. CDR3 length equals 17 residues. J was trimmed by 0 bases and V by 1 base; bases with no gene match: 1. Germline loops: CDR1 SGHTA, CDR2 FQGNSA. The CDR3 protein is CASSLGGRGSGANVLTF. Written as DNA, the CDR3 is TGTGCCAGCAGCTTAGGCGGGAGGGGCTCTGGGGCCAACGTCCTGACTTTC.

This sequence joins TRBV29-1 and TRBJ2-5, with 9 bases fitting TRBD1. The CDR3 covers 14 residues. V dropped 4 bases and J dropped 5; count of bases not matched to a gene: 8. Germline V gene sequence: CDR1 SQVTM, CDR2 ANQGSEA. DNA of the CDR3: TGCAGCGTTGGACAGGGGGGCACCTGGGAGACCCAGTACTTC. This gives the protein CSVGQGGTWETQYF.

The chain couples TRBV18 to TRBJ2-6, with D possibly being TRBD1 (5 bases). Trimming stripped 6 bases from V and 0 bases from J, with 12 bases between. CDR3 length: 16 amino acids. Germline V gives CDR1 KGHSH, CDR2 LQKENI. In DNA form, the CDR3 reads TGTGCCAGCTCGCCCGACAGTTTCTCTGGGGCCAACGTCCTGACTTTC. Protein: CASSPDSFSGANVLTF.

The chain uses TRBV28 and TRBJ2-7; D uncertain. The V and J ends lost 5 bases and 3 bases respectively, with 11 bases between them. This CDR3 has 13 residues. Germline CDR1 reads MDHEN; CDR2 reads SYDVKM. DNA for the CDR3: TGTGCCAGCAGTATAGGCGGAAACTACGAGCAGTACTTC. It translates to CASSIGGNYEQYF. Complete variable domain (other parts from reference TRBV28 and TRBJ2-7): DVKVTQSSRYLVKRTGEKVFLECVQDMDHENMFWYRQDPGLGLRLIYFSYDVKMKEKGDIPEGYSVSREKKERFSLILESASTNQTSMYLCASSIGGNYEQYFGPGTRLTVT.

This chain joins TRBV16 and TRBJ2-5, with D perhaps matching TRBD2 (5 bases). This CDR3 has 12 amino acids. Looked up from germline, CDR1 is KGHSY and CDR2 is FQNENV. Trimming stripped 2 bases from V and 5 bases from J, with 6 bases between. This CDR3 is CASSQEGETQYF. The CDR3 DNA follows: TGTGCCAGCAGCCAAGAGGGCGAGACCCAGTACTTC.